Presented here are 21 T cell receptor beta chains from one specimen sequenced in a study of blood T cell repertoires in COVID-19. The data were produced by immunoSEQ multiplex PCR, yet TCRdb's version contains in-frame clones alone and is incomplete. The data hold 95,000 to 120,000 clones, with approximately 85% observed a single time. The sequenced material came from peripheral blood. Receptor source: a woman aged 60-75 years with COVID-19, enrolled during active disease.

This clone was counted only a few times. This chain uses TRBV7-8 with TRBJ2-1; TRBD1 might be the D (7 bases). This CDR3 is 16 amino acids long. V was shortened by 5 bases and J by 5 bases, with 19 bases between the two germline ends. CDR1 is SGHVS, CDR2 FQNEAQ, per germline. This CDR3 reads CASSEGSQGGHNEQFF. CDR3 coding DNA: TGTGCCAGCAGCGAGGGGAGTCAGGGGGGACACAATGAGCAGTTCTTC.

This clone has a handful of counts. The chain joins TRBV7-2 to TRBJ1-1, with a tentative D call TRBD1 (6 bases). V lost 4 bases and J 1 base, leaving 10 bases between the germline ends. The CDR3 runs 14 residues. The germline V gene encodes CDR1 SGHTA and CDR2 FQGNSA. DNA of the CDR3: TGTGCCAGCAGCTCCCGGGGACAGAACACTGAAGCTTTCTTT. Encoded protein: CASSSRGQNTEAFF.

V gene TRBV15 combines with J gene TRBJ1-2; the match to TRBD1 covers 7 bases. The germline CDR1 and CDR2 sequences are LNHNV and YYDKDF (reference sequence). The CDR3 has 15 residues. J was trimmed by 4 bases and V by 3 bases; bases with no gene match: 8. The CDR3 loop reads CATSSRGQVGYGYTF. The DNA of the CDR3 is TGTGCCACCAGCAGTCGTGGACAGGTTGGCTATGGCTACACCTTC.

The genes are TRBV14 and TRBJ1-2; possible D gene TRBD1, 5 bases. Germline lookup yields CDR1 SGHDN and CDR2 FVKESK. The V end lost 4 bases, the J end lost 8 bases, and 14 bases lay between the germline ends. The CDR3 has 13 amino acids. The CDR3 DNA follows: TGTGCCAGCAGCCTTACAGGTGATTTGGGCTACACCTTC. This encodes CASSLTGDLGYTF.

This clone was detected only once. The chain combines TRBV6-5 with TRBJ1-3; D may be TRBD1 (6 bases). Germline CDR1 and CDR2: MNHEY and SVGAGI. V was cut by 8 bases and J by 1 base, with 15 bases left in between. The CDR3 runs to 15 residues. CDR3 DNA: TGTGCCAGCCCGGCCAGGGGTTCGTCTGGAAACACCATATATTTT. Its protein is CASPARGSSGNTIYF.

The chain is built from TRBV3-1 (or the pseudogene TRBV3-2) and TRBJ2-2, with TRBD1 matching over 8 bases. The germline V gene has CDR1 LGHDT and CDR2 YNNKEL (reference sequence). The CDR3 is 14 amino acids. Losses at the gene ends were 3 bases for V and 6 bases for J; bases not matched to a gene: 3. For the CDR3, the DNA is TGTGCCAGCAGCCACAGGACAGGGTCCGGGGAGCTGTTTTTT. Translating gives CASSHRTGSGELFF.

The V and J genes are TRBV7-2 and TRBJ2-3, with 7 bases matching TRBD1. The CDR3 runs to 17 residues. Germline V gene sequence: CDR1 SGHTA, CDR2 FQGNSA. The trim removed 6 bases at V and 0 bases at J, leaving 12 bases unmatched. In DNA form, the CDR3 reads TGTGCCAGCAGTTCCCCTGGACAGGCGCTAAGCACAGATACGCAGTATTTT. Translation: CASSSPGQALSTDTQYF. Looking up the rest from reference TRBV7-2 and TRBJ2-3 gives the full variable domain: GAGVSQSPSNKVTEKGKDVELRCDPISGHTALYWYRQSLGQGLEFLIYFQGNSAPDKSGLPSDRFSAERTGGSVSTLTIQRTQQEDSAVYLCASSSPGQALSTDTQYFGPGTRLTVL.

DNA of the CDR3: TGTGCCAGCTCCCCGGACAGGGACACTGAAGCTTTCTTT. Translation gives CASSPDRDTEAFF. The genes are TRBV18 and TRBJ1-1; TRBD1 agrees at 8 bases. Germline CDR1 is KGHSH and CDR2 is LQKENI. V shed 6 bases and J 3 bases; nucleotides not matched to a gene: 3. This CDR3 spans 13 amino acids.

The rearrangement uses TRBV10-3 and TRBJ1-2; weak D call: TRBD1 (6 bases). CDR3 size: 13 residues. Germline loops: CDR1 ENHRY, CDR2 SYGVKD. Trimming pared 0 bases from V and 4 bases from J, leaving 6 bases between. DNA for the CDR3: TGTGCCATCAGTGAGTCACAGGGCTATGGCTACACCTTC. Translated, it gives CAISESQGYGYTF.

The J gene is TRBJ2-5, the V gene TRBV4-2, with 13 positions matching TRBD2. Germline-derived CDR1 and CDR2 are LGHNA and YNFKEQ. This CDR3 is 16 amino acids long. V lost 0 bases to trimming and J lost 4 bases; unmatched junction nucleotides: 2. The CDR3 DNA reads as TGTGCCAGCAGCCAAGAGACTAGCGGGGGGTCAGAGACCCAGTACTTC. This sequence encodes CASSQETSGGSETQYF.

The chain joins TRBV5-4 to TRBJ2-3, with 8 bases that match TRBD2. Germline V CDR1 and CDR2: SGHNT, YYREEE (reference sequence). The V segment lost 9 bases and the J segment 4 bases; nucleotides outside the gene matches: 10. The CDR3 spans 14 residues. The DNA of the CDR3 is TGTGCCATCCCGGATGAGCGGGGGTCAGATACGCAGTATTTT. Its protein product is CAIPDERGSDTQYF.

The chain combines TRBV10-3 with TRBJ2-2; D perhaps matches TRBD2 (5 bases). The germline V gene has CDR1 ENHRY and CDR2 SYGVKD. This CDR3 is 15 amino acids long. V was pared by 2 bases and J by 4 bases, with 11 bases between. CDR3 sequence (DNA): TGTGCCATCAGTGAGGCAACGGGGTCCACCGGGGAGCTGTTTTTT. It encodes CAISEATGSTGELFF.

The rearrangement links TRBV6-6 to TRBJ1-2, with 8 bases fitting TRBD1. Germline-derived CDR1 and CDR2 are MNHNY and SVGAGI (reference sequence). V shed 10 bases and J 4 bases; nucleotides not matched to a gene: 5. This CDR3 is 12 amino acids long. CDR3 sequence (DNA): TGTGCCATAGGACAGGGAGCCTATGGCTACACCTTC. Amino acid sequence: CAIGQGAYGYTF.

The sample holds a few counts of this clone. The chain uses TRBV5-1 and TRBJ2-3, with TRBD2 matching 12 bases. Germline CDR1 is SGHRS and CDR2 is YFSETQ. This CDR3 spans 16 amino acids. V trimming: 4 bases; J trimming: 2 bases; junction bases outside the gene matches: 5. The CDR3 protein is CASSAGLAGTTDTQYF. DNA of the CDR3: TGCGCCAGCAGCGCGGGACTAGCGGGTACCACAGATACGCAGTATTTT.

This chain links TRBV2 with TRBJ1-5; 10 bases map to TRBD1. The CDR3 extends over 15 amino acids. After removal of 7 bases from V and 6 bases from J, the junction contained 9 bases not matched to a gene. Germline assignment: CDR1 SNHLY and CDR2 FYNNEI. CDR3 bases: TGTGCCAGCACCCCAGACAGGGGGCGCGCTCAGCCCCAGCATTTT. Its protein product is CASTPDRGRAQPQHF.

The CDR3 here is CASSPFEQGEEKLFF. In nucleotides, the CDR3 is TGCGCCAGCAGCCCCTTTGAGCAGGGTGAGGAAAAACTGTTTTTT. The chain is built from TRBV5-1 and TRBJ1-4; possibly TRBD1 for D (5 bases). The CDR3 is 15 amino acids. V shed 4 bases and J shed 8 bases, with 18 bases lying between them. Germline CDR1 reads SGHRS; CDR2 reads YFSETQ.

The V and J genes are TRBV7-8 and TRBJ1-1; D is uncertain. V was cut by 5 bases and J by 0 bases, with 4 bases left in between. Germline V CDR1 and CDR2: SGHVS, FQNEAQ. This CDR3 has 12 amino acids. The CDR3, as DNA: TGTGCCAGCAGCCCCATGAACACTGAAGCTTTCTTT. Translation gives CASSPMNTEAFF.

The V call is TRBV24-1, the J call TRBJ2-3; D gene ambiguous. Germline V gene lookup returns CDR1 KGHDR and CDR2 SFDVKD. This CDR3 is 15 amino acids long. Trimming pared 2 bases from V and 0 bases from J, leaving 8 bases between. In DNA, the CDR3 is TGTGCCACCAGTGATTCGACACGCAGCACAGATACGCAGTATTTT. It yields the protein CATSDSTRSTDTQYF.

The chain couples TRBV7-6 to TRBJ2-5, with 9 bases lining up with TRBD2. V was pared by 5 bases and J by 2 bases, with 6 bases of the junction left unmatched. Germline-derived CDR1 and CDR2 are SGHVS and FNYEAQ. The CDR3 has 15 residues. This CDR3 is CASSRRLADQETQYF. The CDR3 DNA reads as TGTGCCAGCAGCCGCCGACTAGCGGATCAAGAGACCCAGTACTTC.

The chain joins TRBV4-2 to TRBJ1-2, with 8 bases fitting TRBD1. The CDR3 is 17 residues long. Germline V CDR1 and CDR2: LGHNA, YNFKEQ. The trim removed 2 bases at V and 0 bases at J, leaving 8 bases unmatched. The CDR3 reads CASSQYGSGGPNYGYTF. The CDR3, as DNA: TGTGCCAGCAGCCAATATGGGTCAGGGGGCCCTAACTATGGCTACACCTTC.

The CDR3 loop reads CASSHSPTGWDGYTF. Here the CDR3 DNA reads TGTGCCAGCAGCCACTCCCCGACAGGCTGGGATGGCTACACCTTC. The chain combines TRBV6-6 with TRBJ1-2, with a weak D call TRBD1 (6 bases). V lost 6 bases and J lost 6, with 20 bases in between. Germline assignment: CDR1 MNHNY and CDR2 SVGAGI (reference sequence). This CDR3 spans 15 amino acids.